Presented here are 12 T cell receptor beta chains from one specimen sequenced in a study of blood T cell repertoires in COVID-19. The method was immunoSEQ multiplex PCR; TCRdb's version includes in-frame clones alone and lacks a portion of them. The table lists hundreds of thousands of clones, 85% to 90% of them singletons. Sequencing was performed on peripheral blood. The source is a woman aged 70-85 years with COVID-19, enrolled during active disease.

This clone appeared a single time. CDR3 DNA: TGTGCCACCAGTGCCCTTTCCGGGACAGGGGGCAATGAGCAGTTCTTC. This codes for CATSALSGTGGNEQFF. The gene calls are TRBV24-1 and TRBJ2-1; the match to TRBD1 covers 11 bases. CDR1 is KGHDR, CDR2 SFDVKD, per germline. The J segment lost 6 bases and the V segment lost 5 bases, leaving 8 bases of the junction unmatched. This CDR3 has 16 residues.

The chain joins TRBV6-1 to TRBJ1-2; unclear D gene. The germline CDR1 and CDR2 sequences are MNHNS and SASEGT. V shed 6 bases and J shed 8 bases, with 16 bases lying between them. The CDR3 extends over 13 amino acids. DNA for the CDR3: TGTGCCAGCAGACCCGCGGATGCTGTGGGCTACACCTTC. Translating it yields CASRPADAVGYTF.

J is TRBJ2-7 and V is TRBV6-5; 7 positions match TRBD1. Germline values: CDR1 MNHEY, CDR2 SVGAGI. This CDR3 comprises 15 residues. Trimming removed 4 bases from V and 2 bases from J; junction bases left unmatched: 8. CDR3 DNA sequence: TGTGCCAGCAGTTCACTTAAACAGGGGACCTACGAGCAGTACTTC. Translating it yields CASSSLKQGTYEQYF.

This clone was seen a single time. The J gene is TRBJ1-5, the V gene TRBV30; no clear D. The CDR3 runs to 13 residues. The V gene's germline CDR1 is GTSNPN and CDR2 SVGIG (reference sequence). The V gene lost 3 bases and the J gene lost 7 bases, with 13 bases spanning the gap. The DNA for the CDR3 is TGTGCCTGGAGCCCCGGTCCCGGGCAGCCCCAGCATTTT. Its translation is CAWSPGPGQPQHF.

The V and J genes are TRBV7-2 and TRBJ1-1, with 8 bases lining up with TRBD1. The CDR3 extends over 17 amino acids. V gave up 1 base and J gave up 10 bases; unmatched junction bases: 17. In germline, CDR1 is SGHTA, CDR2 FQGNSA. Written as DNA, the CDR3 is TGTGCCAGCAGCTTAGATCGTGTAGCAGGGGGCCGGAGGGGAGCTTTCTTT. It encodes CASSLDRVAGGRRGAFF. The full variable domain, in which reference TRBV7-2 and TRBJ1-1 provide the parts outside the CDR3, is GAGVSQSPSNKVTEKGKDVELRCDPISGHTALYWYRQSLGQGLEFLIYFQGNSAPDKSGLPSDRFSAERTGGSVSTLTIQRTQQEDSAVYLCASSLDRVAGGRRGAFFGQGTRLTVV.

The genes are TRBV7-9 and TRBJ2-7; TRBD1 matches at 8 bases. There are 14 residues in the CDR3. The J segment lost 5 bases and the V segment lost 5 bases, leaving 8 bases of the junction unmatched. The germline gives CDR1 SEHNR, CDR2 FQNEAQ (reference sequence). CDR3 sequence reads: CASSLTTGADEQYF. The CDR3 nucleotides are TGTGCCAGCAGCCTCACGACAGGGGCCGACGAGCAGTACTTC.

The chain carries TRBV7-8 and TRBJ1-5; D remains unclear. The CDR3 contains 19 residues. V was cut by 2 bases and J by 5 bases, with 25 bases left in between. Per germline, CDR1 SGHVS and CDR2 FQNEAQ. The CDR3 reads CASSLRLPGSYPPYQPQHF. The CDR3 DNA reads TGTGCCAGCAGCTTAAGACTCCCGGGATCCTATCCCCCCTATCAGCCCCAGCATTTT.

The J gene is TRBJ1-1, the V gene TRBV30; 8 bases fit TRBD1. Looked up from germline, CDR1 is GTSNPN and CDR2 is SVGIG (reference sequence). The V and J ends lost 3 bases and 8 bases, in that order; junction bases with no gene match: 11. The CDR3 is made up of 14 amino acids. CDR3 DNA sequence: TGTGCCTGGAGGCGCGACAGGGGAGGGGTGGAAGCTTTCTTT. This sequence encodes CAWRRDRGGVEAFF.

This rearrangement joins TRBV3-1 (or the pseudogene TRBV3-2) to TRBJ2-4; TRBD1 is a possible D gene (5 bases). Germline assignment: CDR1 LGHDT and CDR2 YNNKEL (reference sequence). The CDR3 runs 18 residues. The V gene lost 4 bases and the J gene lost 1 base, with 20 bases spanning the gap. The CDR3 DNA sequence: TGTGCCAGCAGCCCCTCTGTCGTCAGGGTCGTGGCCAAAAACATTCAGTACTTC. As protein: CASSPSVVRVVAKNIQYF.

The V call is TRBV7-9, the J call TRBJ1-6; D is undetermined. The CDR3 length is 15 residues. The germline V gene encodes CDR1 SEHNR and CDR2 FQNEAQ (reference sequence). Between the trimmed V and J ends, which lost 7 bases and 7 bases, there was a span of 17 bases. The CDR3 bases are TGTGCCAGCATTGCGGGATCCCCCCAGAATTCACCCCTCCACTTT. It encodes CASIAGSPQNSPLHF. The full variable domain, completed using reference TRBV7-9 and TRBJ1-6, is DTGVSQNPRHKITKRGQNVTFRCDPISEHNRLYWYRQTLGQGPEFLTYFQNEAQLEKSRLLSDRFSAERPKGSFSTLEIQRTEQGDSAMYLCASIAGSPQNSPLHFGNGTRLTVT.

The chain carries TRBV6-5 and TRBJ2-5; maybe TRBD2 (7 bases). The CDR3 covers 15 residues. The germline V gene has CDR1 MNHEY and CDR2 SVGAGI. V was pared by 2 bases and J by 3 bases, with 13 bases between. The DNA of the CDR3 is TGTGCCAGCAGTTACGCGGCGGGGGCCGAAGAGACCCAGTACTTC. Amino acids: CASSYAAGAEETQYF.

This chain uses TRBV6-6 with TRBJ2-7; D is undetermined. This CDR3 has 12 amino acids. V lost 5 bases and J lost 2, with 7 bases in between. Per germline, CDR1 MNHNY and CDR2 SVGAGI (reference sequence). The CDR3, as DNA: TGTGCCAGCAGTCCCTTAGCCTACGAGCAGTACTTC. It yields the protein CASSPLAYEQYF.